This T cell receptor (beta chain) came from a study of T cells in women clearing cervical HPV infection. About the study: Control women cleared a single incident HPV16 infection within 12 months. Cases' blood sampling followed lesion detection by median around 160 days (90 to 200). HLA type could not be excluded as a confounder.

Turning to this clone: Its cognate antigen is unknown. Coverage ceases 3 residues before the CDR3 finishes, and the germline J gene fills in the end.

Measured with immunoSEQ multiplex PCR; TCRdb has only the in-frame clones, and not every one. The specimen's table records roughly 22,000 clones. The trim removed 0 bases at V and 3 bases at J, leaving 5 bases unmatched. The CDR3 contains 16 residues. Overall study results and limits: Unknown T-cell numbers per sample may underlie the richness differences.

This TCR was sampled from a woman between 18 and 75 years old with a cervical HPV16 infection that either progressed to CIN3+ or cleared (not recorded which). V usage is TRBV12-3 or TRBV12-4 and J usage is TRBJ1-5, with 7 positions matching TRBD1. The sample was blood buffy coat. The CDR3 DNA, read in part, is TGTGCCAGCAGTTTAGCAGGGGGCGGTTTCAATCAGCCC. This translates into CASSLAGGGFNQP. In full, the CDR3 is CASSLAGGGFNQPQHF.